The clone carrying this TCR beta chain was counted many times. The antigen is undetermined. Relative to the germline gene, one junction end is altered; a read error may explain this. This record comes from a study of metastatic and nonmetastatic thyroid tumors. General observations from the study: As reported, TCR beta diversity in blood and tumor was significantly higher in malignant thyroid tumors than in benign nodules.

The CDR3 spans 14 residues. CDR1 is MDHEN, CDR2 SYDVKM, per germline. Patients had received no treatment of any kind before thyroid surgery. TCRdb re-called the PCR reads through MiXCR. The sample consists of 30,000 to 35,000 clones, about 15% of them appearing once. The sequence derives from a male donor with papillary thyroid cancer or a benign thyroid nodule (not recorded which). Some clones in this sample may be carry-over from other donors' samples. J is TRBJ1-2 and V is TRBV28, with unresolved D. The sample was blood. The CDR3 DNA is TGTGCCAGCAGTCGGACCTCGACCGGGTATGTCTACACCTTC. Translation: CASSRTSTGYVYTF.